This TCR beta chain is drawn from a study of control samples from healthy donors and cancer patients (dated by TCRdb to 2018 to 2021). Library creation used the immunoSEQ multiplex PCR assay. The table comes from immuneACCESS by way of TCRdb, which keeps in-frame sequences with V and J called. Part of the clones is missing from these tables; in studies checked, under half for an unresolved V gene and the rest for unknown reasons. The table for this sample lists 90,000 to 150,000 clones; 87% of them were counted only once. Of the sample, over 10% falls within the top ten clones. A note on this clone: Which antigen it targets is not known. No per-base quality is available; no much larger clone lies one base away.

Between the V and J ends, shortened by 3 bases and 3 bases respectively, the junction contains 8 bases. The CDR3 spans 13 residues, from the cysteine through the phenylalanine. CDR3 DNA only is kept here, 39 bases in frame from base 1. CDR1 and CDR2 were assigned from the germline V gene as KGHSH and LQKENI. The sample comprised blood. The sequence came from a man younger than 40 in good health. The receptor chain draws on TRBV18 and TRBJ2-5; TRBD1 might be the D gene, on 5 matching bases. CDR3 reads: CASSPVREETQYF. The DNA sequence reads TGTGCCAGCTCACCGGTCAGGGAAGAGACCCAGTACTTC.